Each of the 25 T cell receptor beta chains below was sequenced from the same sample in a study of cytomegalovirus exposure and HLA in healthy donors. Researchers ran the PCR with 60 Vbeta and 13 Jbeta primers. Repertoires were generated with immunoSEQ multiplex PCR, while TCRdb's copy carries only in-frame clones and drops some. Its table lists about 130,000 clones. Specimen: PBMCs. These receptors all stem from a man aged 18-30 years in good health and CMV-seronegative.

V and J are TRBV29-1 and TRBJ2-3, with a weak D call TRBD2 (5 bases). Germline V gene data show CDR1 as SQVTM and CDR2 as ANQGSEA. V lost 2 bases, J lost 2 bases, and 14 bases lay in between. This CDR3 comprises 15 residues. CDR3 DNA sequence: TGCAGCGTTGAAAAGCGGTGGGGTTACACAGATACGCAGTATTTT. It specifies CSVEKRWGYTDTQYF.

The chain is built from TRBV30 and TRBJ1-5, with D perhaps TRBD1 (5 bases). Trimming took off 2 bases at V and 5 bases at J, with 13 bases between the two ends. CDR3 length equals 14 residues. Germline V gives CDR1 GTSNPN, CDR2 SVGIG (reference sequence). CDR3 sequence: CAWSRGAGDQPQHF. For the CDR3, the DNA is TGTGCCTGGAGTAGGGGAGCGGGCGATCAGCCCCAGCATTTT.

The CDR3 reads CASSFVGPLNGYTF. CDR3 sequence (DNA): TGTGCCAGCAGCTTCGTGGGGCCGCTTAATGGCTACACCTTC. V and J are TRBV5-8 and TRBJ1-2; D may be TRBD1 (5 bases). The CDR3 is 14 amino acids. V lost 2 bases, J lost 6 bases, and 14 bases lay in between. Germline V lookup: CDR1 SGHTS, CDR2 YDEGEE.

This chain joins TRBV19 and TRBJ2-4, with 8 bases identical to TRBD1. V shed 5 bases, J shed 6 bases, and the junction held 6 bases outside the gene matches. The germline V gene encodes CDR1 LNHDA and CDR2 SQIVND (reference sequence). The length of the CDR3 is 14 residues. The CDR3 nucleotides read TGTGCCAGTAGTGCGGACAGGGCGCGAAACATTCAGTACTTC. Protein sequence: CASSADRARNIQYF.

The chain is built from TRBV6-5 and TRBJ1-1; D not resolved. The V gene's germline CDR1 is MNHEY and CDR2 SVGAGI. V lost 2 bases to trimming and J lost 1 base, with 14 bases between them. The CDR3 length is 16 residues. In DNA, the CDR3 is TGTGCCAGCAGTTACGGAGGCTCCCTGCGGAACACTGAAGCTTTCTTT. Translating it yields CASSYGGSLRNTEAFF.

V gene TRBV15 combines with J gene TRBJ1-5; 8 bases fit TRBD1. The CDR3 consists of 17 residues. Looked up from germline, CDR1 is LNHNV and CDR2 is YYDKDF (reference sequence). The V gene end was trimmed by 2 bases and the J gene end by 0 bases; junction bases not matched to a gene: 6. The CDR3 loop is CATSRLDRAVSNQPQHF. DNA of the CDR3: TGTGCCACCAGCAGACTGGACAGGGCTGTTAGCAATCAGCCCCAGCATTTT.

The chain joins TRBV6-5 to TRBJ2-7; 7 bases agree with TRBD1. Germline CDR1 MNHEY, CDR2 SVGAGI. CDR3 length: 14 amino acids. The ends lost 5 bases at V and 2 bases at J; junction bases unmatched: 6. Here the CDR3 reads CASSDWDSTYEQYF. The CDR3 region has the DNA TGTGCCAGCAGTGACTGGGACAGTACCTACGAGCAGTACTTC.

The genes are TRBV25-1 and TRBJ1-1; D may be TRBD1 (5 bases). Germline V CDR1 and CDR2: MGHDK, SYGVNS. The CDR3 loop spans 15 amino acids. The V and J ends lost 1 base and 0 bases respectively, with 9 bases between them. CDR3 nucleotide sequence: TGTGCCAGCAGTGAATCGGGGGGTATGAACACTGAAGCTTTCTTT. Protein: CASSESGGMNTEAFF.

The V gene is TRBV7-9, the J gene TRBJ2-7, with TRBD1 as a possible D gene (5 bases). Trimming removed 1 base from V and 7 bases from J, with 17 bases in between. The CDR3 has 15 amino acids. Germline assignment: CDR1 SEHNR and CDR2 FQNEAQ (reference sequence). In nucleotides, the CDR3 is TGTGCCAGCAGCTTAGAGCAGGGCGTAATTTGGGAGCAGTACTTC. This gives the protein CASSLEQGVIWEQYF.

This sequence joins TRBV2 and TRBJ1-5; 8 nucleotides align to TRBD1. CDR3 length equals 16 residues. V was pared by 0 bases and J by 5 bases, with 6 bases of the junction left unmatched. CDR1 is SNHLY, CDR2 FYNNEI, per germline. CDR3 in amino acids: CASSEARRQGYQPQHF. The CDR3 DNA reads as TGTGCCAGCAGTGAAGCGAGGAGACAGGGGTATCAGCCCCAGCATTTT.

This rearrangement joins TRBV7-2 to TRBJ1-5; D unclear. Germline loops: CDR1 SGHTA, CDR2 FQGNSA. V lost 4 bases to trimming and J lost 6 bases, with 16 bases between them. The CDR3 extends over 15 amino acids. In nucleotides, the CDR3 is TGTGCCAGCAGCTACAAGATTGAGGTGTCTCAGCCCCAGCATTTT. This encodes CASSYKIEVSQPQHF.

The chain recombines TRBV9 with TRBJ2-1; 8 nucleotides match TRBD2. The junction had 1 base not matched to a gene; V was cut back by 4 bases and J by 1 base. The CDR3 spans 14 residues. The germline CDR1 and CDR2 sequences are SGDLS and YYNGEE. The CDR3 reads CASSPGGSYNEQFF. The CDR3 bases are TGTGCCAGCAGCCCGGGGGGGTCCTACAATGAGCAGTTCTTC.

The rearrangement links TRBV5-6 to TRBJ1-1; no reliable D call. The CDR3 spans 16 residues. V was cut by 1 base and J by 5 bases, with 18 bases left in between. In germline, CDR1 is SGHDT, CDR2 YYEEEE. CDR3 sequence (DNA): TGTGCCAGCAGCTTGATGTATCGGGTATCGTGGACTGAAGCTTTCTTT. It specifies CASSLMYRVSWTEAFF.

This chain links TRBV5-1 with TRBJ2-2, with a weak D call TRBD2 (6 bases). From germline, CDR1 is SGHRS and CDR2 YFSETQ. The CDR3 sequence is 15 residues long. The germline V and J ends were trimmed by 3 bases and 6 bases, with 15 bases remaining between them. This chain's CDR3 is CASSYDGGEPGELFF. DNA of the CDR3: TGCGCCAGCAGCTACGACGGCGGGGAACCCGGGGAGCTGTTTTTT.

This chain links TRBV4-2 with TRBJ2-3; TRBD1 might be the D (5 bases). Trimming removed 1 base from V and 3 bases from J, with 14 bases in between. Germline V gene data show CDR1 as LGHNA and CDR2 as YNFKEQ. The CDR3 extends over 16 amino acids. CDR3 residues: CASSQATGQVTDTQYF. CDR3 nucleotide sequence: TGTGCCAGCAGCCAAGCCACAGGCCAGGTGACAGATACGCAGTATTTT.

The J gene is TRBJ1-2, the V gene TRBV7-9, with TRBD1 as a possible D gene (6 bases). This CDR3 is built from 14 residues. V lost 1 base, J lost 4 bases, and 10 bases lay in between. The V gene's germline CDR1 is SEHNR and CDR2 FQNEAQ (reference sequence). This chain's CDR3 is CASSLVGRGYGYTF. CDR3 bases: TGTGCCAGCAGCTTAGTTGGCAGGGGCTATGGCTACACCTTC. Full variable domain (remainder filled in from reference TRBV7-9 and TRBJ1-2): DTGVSQNPRHKITKRGQNVTFRCDPISEHNRLYWYRQTLGQGPEFLTYFQNEAQLEKSRLLSDRFSAERPKGSFSTLEIQRTEQGDSAMYLCASSLVGRGYGYTFGSGTRLTVV.

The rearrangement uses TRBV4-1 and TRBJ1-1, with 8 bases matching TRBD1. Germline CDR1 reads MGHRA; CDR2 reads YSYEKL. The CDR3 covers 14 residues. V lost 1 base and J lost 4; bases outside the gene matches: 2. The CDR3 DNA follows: TGCGCCAGCAGCCAAGTGGACAGGGTCACTGAAGCTTTCTTT. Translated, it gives CASSQVDRVTEAFF.

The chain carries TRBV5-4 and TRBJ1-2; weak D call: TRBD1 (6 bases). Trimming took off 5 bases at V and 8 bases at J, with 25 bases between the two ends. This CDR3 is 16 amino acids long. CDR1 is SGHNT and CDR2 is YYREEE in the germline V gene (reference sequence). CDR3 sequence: CASRSTLGAQGEGYTF. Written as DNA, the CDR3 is TGTGCCAGCAGATCCACCCTCGGCGCACAGGGTGAGGGCTACACCTTC. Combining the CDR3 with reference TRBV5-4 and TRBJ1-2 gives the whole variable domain ETGVTQSPTHLIKTRGQQVTLRCSSQSGHNTVSWYQQALGQGPQFIFQYYREEENGRGNFPPRFSGLQFPNYSSELNVNALELDDSALYLCASRSTLGAQGEGYTFGSGTRLTVV.

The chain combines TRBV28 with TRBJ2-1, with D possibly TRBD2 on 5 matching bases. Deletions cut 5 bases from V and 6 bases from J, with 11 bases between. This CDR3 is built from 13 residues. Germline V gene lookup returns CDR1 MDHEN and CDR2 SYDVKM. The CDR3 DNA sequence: TGTGCCAGCAGTGTCCTAGCCGGCAATGAGCAGTTCTTC. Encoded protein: CASSVLAGNEQFF. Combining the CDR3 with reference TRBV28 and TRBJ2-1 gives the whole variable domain DVKVTQSSRYLVKRTGEKVFLECVQDMDHENMFWYRQDPGLGLRLIYFSYDVKMKEKGDIPEGYSVSREKKERFSLILESASTNQTSMYLCASSVLAGNEQFFGPGTRLTVL.

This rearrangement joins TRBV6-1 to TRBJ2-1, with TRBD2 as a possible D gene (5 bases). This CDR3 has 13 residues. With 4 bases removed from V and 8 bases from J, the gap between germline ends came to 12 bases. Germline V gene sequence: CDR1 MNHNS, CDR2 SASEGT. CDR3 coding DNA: TGTGCCAGCAGTGTCGAGGGTGGACATGAGCAGTTCTTC. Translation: CASSVEGGHEQFF.

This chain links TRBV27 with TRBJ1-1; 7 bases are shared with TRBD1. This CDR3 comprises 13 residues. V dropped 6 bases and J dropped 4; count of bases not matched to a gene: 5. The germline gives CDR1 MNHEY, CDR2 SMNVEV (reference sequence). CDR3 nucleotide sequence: TGTGCCAGCAGGCTGGGACAGAGCACTGAAGCTTTCTTT. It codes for CASRLGQSTEAFF.

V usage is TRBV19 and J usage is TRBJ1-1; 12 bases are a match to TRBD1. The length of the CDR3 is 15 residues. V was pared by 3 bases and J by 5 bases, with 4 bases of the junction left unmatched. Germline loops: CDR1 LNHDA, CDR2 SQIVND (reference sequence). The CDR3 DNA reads TGTGCCAGTAGTATCTTGGGACAGGGGGCTACTGAAGCTTTCTTT. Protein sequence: CASSILGQGATEAFF.

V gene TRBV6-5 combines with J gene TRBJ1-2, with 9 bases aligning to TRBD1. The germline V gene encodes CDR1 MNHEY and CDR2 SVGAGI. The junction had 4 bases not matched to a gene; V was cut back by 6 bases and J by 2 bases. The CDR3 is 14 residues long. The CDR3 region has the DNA TGTGCCAGCAGCGCCGGGACAGGGAACTATGGCTACACCTTC. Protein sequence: CASSAGTGNYGYTF.

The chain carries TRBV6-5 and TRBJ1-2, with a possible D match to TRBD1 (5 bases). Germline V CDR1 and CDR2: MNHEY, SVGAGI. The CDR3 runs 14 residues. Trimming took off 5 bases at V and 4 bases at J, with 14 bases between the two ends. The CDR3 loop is CASSPGRGSYGYTF. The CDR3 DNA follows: TGTGCCAGCAGTCCTGGGAGGGGATCCTATGGCTACACCTTC.

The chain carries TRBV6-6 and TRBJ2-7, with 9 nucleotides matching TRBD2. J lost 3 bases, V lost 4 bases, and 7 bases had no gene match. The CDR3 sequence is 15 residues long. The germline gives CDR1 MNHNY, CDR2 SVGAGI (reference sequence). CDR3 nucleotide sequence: TGTGCCAGCAGTTTGGCGGCGGGAGGGCTCTACGAGCAGTACTTC. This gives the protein CASSLAAGGLYEQYF.